These T cell receptor beta chains were read from a single sample in a study of Graves' ophthalmopathy and Graves' hyperthyroidism. TCRdb fed the multiplex PCR reads into MiXCR, producing one record per CDR3 protein. This table holds over a million distinct CDR3 sequences, about 36% found once. Sequencing was performed on peripheral blood or thyroid tissue (not recorded which). These receptors all stem from an adult man with Graves' hyperthyroidism. CDR3s include the opening cysteine and the closing phenylalanine or tryptophan. For some rows the clone size is stated as once, few or many, or as a class when expanded; others skip it.

v_call	j_call	clone_size	cdr3_aa
TRBV5-6	TRBJ2-5	many	CASSSTGRQETQYF
TRBV14	TRBJ2-5	few	CATIAPRGCQETQYF
TRBV10-3	TRBJ2-7	many	CASSPSGIDEQYF
TRBV28	TRBJ1-2	many	CASRVRQGIGYTF
TRBV7-3	TRBJ2-7	once	CASSAREVAGDSYEQYF
TRBV19	TRBJ2-2	many	CASSGDRSNTGELFF
TRBV19	TRBJ1-6	many	CASQREGNNSPLHF
TRBV11-2	TRBJ1-6	many	CASSTMGYSPLHF
TRBV19	TRBJ1-2	NA	CASSVTGGPIYGYTF
TRBV20-1	TRBJ2-5	many	CSASRQETQYF
TRBV4-3	TRBJ1-2	NA	CASSQERGPYGYTF
TRBV19	TRBJ1-2	many	CASGGTSHGYTF
TRBV10-3	TRBJ1-1	many	CAISEPSGLNTEAFF
TRBV10-1	TRBJ2-7	many	CASSEGTTGSSSYEQYF
TRBV10-3	TRBJ2-7	NA	CAIRGRDGSYEQYF
TRBV10-3	TRBJ1-2	NA	CAISYGDRDGYTF
TRBV2	TRBJ1-6	NA	CASSVAAGSLENSPLHF
TRBV10-2	TRBJ1-1	NA	CASREGRATEAFF
TRBV27	TRBJ1-4	many	CASSLKATRPNEKLFF
TRBV7-9	TRBJ2-5	once	CASSAILAGVGETQYF
TRBV19	TRBJ1-6	many	CASTGGFNSPLHF
TRBV7-9	TRBJ1-1	many	CASSFNSGHSEAFF
TRBV12-3/TRBV12-4	TRBJ1-5	many	CASSLGGGLSQPQHF
TRBV5-6	TRBJ2-5	NA	CASSFTGTGRMETQYF
TRBV29-1	TRBJ2-5	NA	CSVEAPGLGFQETQYF
TRBV28	TRBJ1-1	few	CASSTGSGDTEAFF
TRBV7-9	TRBJ1-5	NA	CASSSGIQGRWNQPQHF